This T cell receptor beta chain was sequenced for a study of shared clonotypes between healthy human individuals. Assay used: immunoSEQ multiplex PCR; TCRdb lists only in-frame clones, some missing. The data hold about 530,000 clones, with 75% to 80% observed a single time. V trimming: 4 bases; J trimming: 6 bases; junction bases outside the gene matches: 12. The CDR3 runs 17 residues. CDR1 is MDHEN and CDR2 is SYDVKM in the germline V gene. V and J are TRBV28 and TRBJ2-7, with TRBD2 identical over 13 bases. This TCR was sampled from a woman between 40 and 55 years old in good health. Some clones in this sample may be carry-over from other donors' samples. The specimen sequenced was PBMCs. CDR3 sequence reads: CASSSSQWTSGRSEQYF. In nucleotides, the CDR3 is TGTGCCAGCAGTTCCTCTCAATGGACTAGCGGGAGAAGCGAGCAGTACTTC. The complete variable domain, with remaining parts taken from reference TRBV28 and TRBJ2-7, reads DVKVTQSSRYLVKRTGEKVFLECVQDMDHENMFWYRQDPGLGLRLIYFSYDVKMKEKGDIPEGYSVSREKKERFSLILESASTNQTSMYLCASSSSQWTSGRSEQYFGPGTRLTVT.